This T cell receptor beta chain stems from a study of shared clonotypes between healthy human individuals. CDR3 length: 14 residues. Germline CDR1 is MNHEY and CDR2 is SVGAGI. The ends were cut back, 4 bases at V and 3 bases at J, with 11 bases in the middle. This table comes from immunoSEQ multiplex PCR, and its TCRdb copy is limited to in-frame clones, with some not included. The sample consists of some 2,000,000 clones, 85% to 95% of them appearing once. Terminally differentiated effector memory CD45RA+ cells were excluded from the naive CD8 cells, which were CD45RO-negative and positively selected for CCR7. There were only Caucasian adults among the donors, and all lived in Nashville, Tennessee.

The sequencing sample was made of naive CD8+ T cells sorted from blood. The chain recombines TRBV6-5 with TRBJ2-3, with a possible D match to TRBD1 (5 bases). This TCR was recovered from a young man in good health. CDR3 in amino acids: CASSSPQGTDTQYF. For the CDR3, the DNA is TGTGCCAGCAGTTCCCCCCAGGGTACAGATACGCAGTATTTT.